Listed below are T cell receptor beta chains from one sample, sequenced in a study of T cells in tuberculosis. Assay used: immunoSEQ multiplex PCR; TCRdb lists only in-frame clones, some missing. The sample has about 44,000 clones, roughly 96% seen once; the top ten hold around 7.5%. Sequenced material: PBMCs. Receptors originate from a donor between 5 and 29 years old with latent tuberculosis or without tuberculosis infection. Both conserved end residues are trimmed from each CDR3.

v_call: TRBV18
j_call: TRBJ2-1
cdr3_length: 13
cdr3_aa: ASSPPSGSLNEQF

v_call: TRBV5-6
j_call: TRBJ1-5
cdr3_length: 15
cdr3_aa: ASSSSGGGFSNQPQH

v_call: TRBV19
j_call: TRBJ1-1
cdr3_length: 13
cdr3_aa: ASNLGILGNTEAF

v_call: TRBV10-3
j_call: TRBJ2-7
cdr3_length: 14
cdr3_aa: AISEFTMTGQDEQY

v_call: TRBV9
j_call: TRBJ2-1
cdr3_length: 15
cdr3_aa: ASSADSGTPLYNEQF

v_call: TRBV29-1
j_call: TRBJ2-1
cdr3_length: 13
cdr3_aa: SVEEPGATYNEQF

v_call: TRBV18
j_call: TRBJ2-7
cdr3_length: 15
cdr3_aa: ASSPPNGLAPSYEQY

v_call: TRBV10-2
j_call: TRBJ1-5
cdr3_length: 15
cdr3_aa: ASSELTGFASNQPQH

v_call: TRBV9
j_call: TRBJ2-1
cdr3_length: 16
cdr3_aa: ASSPGLAGGPPYNEQF

v_call: TRBV6-5
j_call: TRBJ1-1
cdr3_length: 13
cdr3_aa: ASSFAGTVGTEAF

v_call: TRBV19
j_call: TRBJ1-5
cdr3_length: 12
cdr3_aa: ASSITGSDQPQH

v_call: TRBV7-2
j_call: TRBJ2-3
cdr3_length: 15
cdr3_aa: ASSLLSWRISTDTQY

v_call: TRBV11-2
j_call: TRBJ2-3
cdr3_length: 12
cdr3_aa: AALGGGGYDTQY

v_call: TRBV11-2
j_call: TRBJ2-3
cdr3_length: 12
cdr3_aa: ASSLVRQADTQY

v_call: TRBV2
j_call: TRBJ1-5
cdr3_length: 12
cdr3_aa: ASSQGLGNQPQH

v_call: TRBV2
j_call: TRBJ2-1
cdr3_length: 13
cdr3_aa: ASSAIASGRDEQF

v_call: TRBV5-6
j_call: TRBJ2-4
cdr3_length: 12
cdr3_aa: ASSRDYSKNIQY

v_call: TRBV13
j_call: TRBJ2-1
cdr3_length: 12
cdr3_aa: ASTPGGSYNEQF

v_call: TRBV5-1
j_call: TRBJ1-3
cdr3_length: 13
cdr3_aa: ASSPGQGKGYTIY

v_call: TRBV18
j_call: TRBJ1-3
cdr3_length: 16
cdr3_aa: ASSPTSDYYLSGNTIY

v_call: TRBV11-3
j_call: TRBJ1-2
cdr3_length: 8
cdr3_aa: ASSSYGYT

v_call: TRBV25-1
j_call: TRBJ2-6
cdr3_length: 15
cdr3_aa: ASSGRQGSSGANVLT

v_call: TRBV20-1
j_call: TRBJ2-7
cdr3_length: 9
cdr3_aa: SASSFYEQY

v_call: TRBV19
j_call: TRBJ1-2
cdr3_length: 13
cdr3_aa: ASRLVQGNRDGYT

v_call: TRBV19
j_call: TRBJ1-1
cdr3_length: 12
cdr3_aa: ASSNQGAFTEAF

v_call: TRBV5-8
j_call: TRBJ2-7
cdr3_length: 18
cdr3_aa: ASSLRYSLMGGRPSYEQY

v_call: TRBV19
j_call: TRBJ2-7
cdr3_length: 11
cdr3_aa: ASRRGSSYEQY

v_call: TRBV30
j_call: TRBJ1-1
cdr3_length: 11
cdr3_aa: AWKADLNTEAF

v_call: TRBV9
j_call: TRBJ1-2
cdr3_length: 13
cdr3_aa: ASSVPSDRNYGYT

v_call: TRBV4-2
j_call: TRBJ2-1
cdr3_length: 13
cdr3_aa: ASGLDRATYNEQF

v_call: TRBV5-1
j_call: TRBJ1-1
cdr3_length: 12
cdr3_aa: ASSFSQINTEAF

v_call: TRBV7-9
j_call: TRBJ2-1
cdr3_length: 17
cdr3_aa: ASSLGTSQKGFPYNEQF

v_call: TRBV2
j_call: TRBJ1-3
cdr3_length: 15
cdr3_aa: ASSQGTGITSGNTIY

v_call: TRBV27
j_call: TRBJ2-5
cdr3_length: 14
cdr3_aa: ATGELAGDRGETQY

v_call: TRBV7-2
j_call: TRBJ1-3
cdr3_length: 14
cdr3_aa: ASSLVEQGSGNTIY

v_call: TRBV27
j_call: TRBJ2-7
cdr3_length: 14
cdr3_aa: ASSLSPSGGPYEQY

v_call: TRBV4-1
j_call: TRBJ2-2
cdr3_length: 13
cdr3_aa: ASSQEQGGTGELF

v_call: TRBV5-6
j_call: TRBJ2-7
cdr3_length: 9
cdr3_aa: ASSSRHEQY

v_call: TRBV18
j_call: TRBJ2-7
cdr3_length: 12
cdr3_aa: ASSSKAGDHEQY

v_call: TRBV23-1
j_call: TRBJ1-4
cdr3_length: 14
cdr3_aa: ASSHRPGTGKEKLF

v_call: TRBV2
j_call: TRBJ2-2
cdr3_length: 13
cdr3_aa: ASSAQGGNTGELF

v_call: TRBV7-2
j_call: TRBJ2-7
cdr3_length: 10
cdr3_aa: ASGEVRYEQY

v_call: TRBV19
j_call: TRBJ2-5
cdr3_length: 11
cdr3_aa: ARGPLAEETQY

v_call: TRBV5-1
j_call: TRBJ1-1
cdr3_length: 13
cdr3_aa: ASSYGQGSNTEAF

v_call: TRBV4-1
j_call: TRBJ1-5
cdr3_length: 13
cdr3_aa: ASSQDPQGRQPQH

v_call: TRBV15
j_call: TRBJ2-3
cdr3_length: 13
cdr3_aa: ATSRDLSRRDTQY

v_call: TRBV30
j_call: TRBJ1-5
cdr3_length: 12
cdr3_aa: AWSGWNSNQPQH

v_call: TRBV7-3
j_call: TRBJ2-1
cdr3_length: 13
cdr3_aa: ASSLTQGDYNEQF

v_call: TRBV29-1
j_call: TRBJ1-1
cdr3_length: 10
cdr3_aa: SVADRGTEAF

v_call: TRBV6-1
j_call: TRBJ1-5
cdr3_length: 11
cdr3_aa: ASSDRQNQPQH

v_call: TRBV7-8
j_call: TRBJ1-1
cdr3_length: 12
cdr3_aa: ASSLRSGNTEAF

v_call: TRBV5-1
j_call: TRBJ1-1
cdr3_length: 12
cdr3_aa: ASSLGERNTEAF

v_call: TRBV2
j_call: TRBJ1-2
cdr3_length: 11
cdr3_aa: ASSVGQGVLFP

v_call: TRBV11-2
j_call: TRBJ2-7
cdr3_length: 11
cdr3_aa: ASSQSEPYEQY

v_call: TRBV5-4
j_call: TRBJ2-7
cdr3_length: 13
cdr3_aa: ASSLGSAGSGEQY

v_call: TRBV13
j_call: TRBJ2-1
cdr3_length: 12
cdr3_aa: ASSLKGFYNEQF

v_call: TRBV7-2
j_call: TRBJ1-1
cdr3_length: 13
cdr3_aa: ASSFGRHTLNEAF